This T cell receptor (beta chain) was obtained from a study of graft-versus-host responses after intestinal transplantation. Study-wide findings and caveats: In recipient marrow, GvH clones were found, and some appeared first in ileum or blood.

To note about this clone: Its antigen is undetermined.

Trimming removed 8 bases from V and 5 bases from J, with 20 bases in between. The germline gives CDR1 SNHLY, CDR2 FYNNEI. The CDR3 runs 15 residues. Profiled with immunoSEQ multiplex PCR; TCRdb holds only in-frame clones, not every one. The sample holds approximately 130,000 clones, around nine tenths seen once. The sequence was collected from a human donor who received an intestinal transplant. The sequences come from unstimulated CD4+ T cells sorted from spleen or lymph node cells, collected before intestinal transplant. The rearrangement uses TRBV2 and TRBJ2-3; tentatively, D is TRBD2 (5 bases). CDR3 nucleotides: TGTGCCAGCGGCCGGGCGGACTTAATAGAAGATACGCAGTATTTT. This gives the protein CASGRADLIEDTQYF. Full variable domain (missing parts from reference TRBV2 and TRBJ2-3): EPEVTQTPSHQVTQMGQEVILRCVPISNHLYFYWYRQILGQKVEFLVSFYNNEISEKSEIFDDQFSVERPDGSNFTLKIRSTKLEDSAMYFCASGRADLIEDTQYFGPGTRLTVL.